This TCR beta chain was sequenced in a study of regulatory T cells in long-lasting Graves disease. In the study overall: Persistent cases were those of Graves' disease that involved over 5 years of antithyroid drugs with positive TSH receptor antibodies.

Time point reported: persistent/refractory GD, antithyroid drugs over 5 years with positive TRAb. Preparation of the TCR library used RNA extracted from PBMCs. Construction of TCR beta libraries relied on iRepertoire HTBI primers and on Arm-PCR targeting CDR3 regions. Authors' methods: Overall, samples carried around 60 TRBV and 14 TRBJ segments. MiXCR, run by TCRdb on the multiplex PCR reads, gives a single entry per CDR3 protein. The authors' filters were not applied to this entry. The repertoire holds 450,000 or so distinct CDR3 sequences, with around 20% as singletons. This TCR was sampled from a female donor with Graves disease. The input for sequencing was peripheral blood mononuclear cells (PBMCs), taken when the disease was refractory, from a patient treated with antithyroid drugs.

The CDR3 sequence: CASSSPGWGNEQFF. CDR3 sequence (DNA): TGTGCCAGCAGCTCCCCCGGTTGGGGCAATGAGCAGTTCTTC. The gene calls are TRBV7-9 and TRBJ2-1; D gene ambiguous. The CDR3 extends over 14 amino acids. Germline loops: CDR1 SEHNR, CDR2 FQNEAQ (reference sequence). V dropped 4 bases and J dropped 6 bases, with 13 bases sitting between them.